This T cell receptor beta chain was captured by sequencing in a study of T-cell memory formation after mild COVID-19 (dated by TCRdb to about 2021). Regarding the research as a whole: Most TCR sequence clusters were specific to one of the two donors. Longitudinal TCRalpha and TCRbeta repertoire sequencing tracked T-cell clones expanding and contracting after mild COVID-19 in a couple of donors. Two young, previously healthy adult volunteers, one female and one male, were included in the cohort.

Summary of the overall study and its limitations: Only two mild cases were covered by the study, and larger cohorts that include severe cases with pre-infection samples were considered necessary. Some responding clones were detected in pre-infection memory, which suggested that pre-existing cross-reactive memory T cells had joined the SARS-CoV-2 response. Clones contracting from day 15 to 85 had balanced CD4/CD8 phenotypes, while a second wave expanding from day 15 to 37 was biased towards CD4+. Contracting CD4+ clones were located mainly in the CM and EM memory subsets, whereas CD8+ clones were found to be enriched in EMRA. Whether the second-wave clones peaking on day 37 were SARS-CoV-2 specific was not confirmed.

V and J are trimmed by 1 base and 8 bases, and the gene matches miss 6 bases of the junction. The CDR3 spans 14 residues, from the cysteine through the phenylalanine. Here the CDR3 DNA is all that survives: 42 bases in frame from base 1. The germline V gene (reference sequence) provides CDR1 DFQATT and CDR2 SNEGSKA. This clonotype was recorded many times. No antigen is known for it. No much larger clone exists at a distance of one base, and base qualities are not known. The sequencing machine was an Illumina NovaSeq 6000. Using 5'RACE with constant-segment primers, TCRalpha and TCRbeta cDNA libraries were constructed, with sample barcodes and unique molecular identifiers added in the process. RNA was extracted from every sample with Trizol reagent. Amplification of the libraries took two PCR steps, and the second step added a second sample barcode plus Illumina TruSeq adapters. The libraries were sequenced on an Illumina NovaSeq using 2 x 150 bp paired-end reads. On the authors' methods: Reads were demultiplexed and collapsed into UMI-guided consensus sequences with migec v1.2.7. Using mixcr v2.1.11, the UMI consensuses were aligned to TRA and TRB V and J templates and assembled into clonotypes. A clonotype was counted as expanded or contracted only when both edgeR and NoisET called the clonotype significant, with the noise models trained on biological replicates. For edgeR calls, the cutoffs were a false discovery rate-adjusted p below 0.01 and a log2 fold-change threshold of 1. PCA with hierarchical clustering of max-normalized trajectories of the 1000 most abundant clonotypes was used as exploratory dynamics analysis. Each responding clone was given a CD4 or CD8 phenotype based on the CD4+ and CD8+ repertoires, which had been sequenced separately. TCRdb trimmed the raw reads at Q25, called clones with MiXCR and kept productive beta chains. All rows with the same CDR3 protein become a single entry with the most common DNA and genes. The V and J calls follow TCRdb's processing rather than the paper's. The sample data list approximately 570,000 distinct CDR3 sequences, and 18% of these were observed just once. The ten largest account for more than 10% of the sample.

Ficoll-Paque density gradient centrifugation was the method used to isolate PBMCs. Here the chain combines TRBV20-1 and TRBJ2-1; 9 central nucleotides agree with TRBD2. Sequencing used PBMCs or a T cell subset sorted from them (not recorded which). This receptor was taken from an adult woman who had mild COVID-19 (a few samples of this study predate the infection). The sample titles of this study are shuffled in the database, so cell type and time point are left out; the donor was told from shared clones. The nucleotide sequence reads TGCAGTGCTAGAGGTAGCGGGGGTATCTATGAGCAGTTCTTC. This is translated as CSARGSGGIYEQFF.